These 21 T cell receptor beta chains were sequenced from one sample in a study of cytomegalovirus exposure and HLA in healthy donors. Researchers ran the PCR with 60 Vbeta and 13 Jbeta primers. This table comes from immunoSEQ multiplex PCR, and its TCRdb copy is limited to in-frame clones, with some not included. The top ten hold more than 0.45% of the sample, which has hundreds of thousands of clones, approximately 82% seen once. Source material: PBMCs. All receptors derive from a woman aged 40 to 50 in good health and CMV-seronegative.

V gene TRBV7-3 combines with J gene TRBJ2-5; TRBD2 matches 7 bases. The CDR3 runs to 18 residues. Trimming cost V 2 bases and J 1 base; bases outside gene matches: 13. Per germline, CDR1 SGHTA and CDR2 FQGTGA. DNA of the CDR3: TGTGCCAGCAGCTTACGGGGGAGGGGACTCGGGAGCCAAGAGACCCAGTACTTC. This sequence encodes CASSLRGRGLGSQETQYF.

This clone appeared once. The V gene is TRBV7-8, the J gene TRBJ1-6, with a possible D match to TRBD1 (6 bases). The CDR3 contains 14 residues. The V end was cut by 5 bases, the J end by 13 bases, with 18 bases between. CDR1 is SGHVS and CDR2 is FQNEAQ in the germline V gene. The DNA for the CDR3 is TGTGCCAGCAGCCTCCCAGGGGCCGGGTCGCCCCTCCACTTT. It codes for CASSLPGAGSPLHF.

The V call is TRBV11-2, the J call TRBJ2-1, with 8 nucleotides matching TRBD2. Germline V gives CDR1 SGHAT, CDR2 FQNNGV. Trimming removed 6 bases from V and 7 bases from J; junction bases left unmatched: 14. The CDR3 contains 16 residues. This CDR3 is CASSFYTGGPGNEQFF. DNA of the CDR3: TGTGCCAGCAGTTTTTATACGGGGGGGCCGGGTAATGAGCAGTTCTTC.

The J gene is TRBJ1-1, the V gene TRBV11-3; TRBD1 agrees at 8 bases. V gave up 5 bases and J gave up 3 bases; unmatched junction bases: 8. There are 15 residues in the CDR3. From germline, CDR1 is SGHNT and CDR2 YENEEA. In DNA form, the CDR3 reads TGTGCCAGCAGCCCCAGACAGGGGTCCCACACTGAAGCTTTCTTT. Translating it yields CASSPRQGSHTEAFF.

This rearrangement joins TRBV7-9 to TRBJ1-6; D is perhaps TRBD1 (5 bases). Between the trimmed V and J ends, which lost 1 base and 7 bases, there was a span of 11 bases. Germline CDR1 and CDR2: SEHNR and FQNEAQ (reference sequence). There are 15 residues in the CDR3. CDR3 DNA: TGTGCCAGCAGCTTAGAAGGCCAGGGCAATTCACCCCTCCACTTT. Translation: CASSLEGQGNSPLHF.

V gene TRBV4-2 combines with J gene TRBJ1-1; TRBD1 is a possible D gene (5 bases). Germline CDR1 reads LGHNA; CDR2 reads YNFKEQ. The length of the CDR3 is 15 residues. Trimming cost V 2 bases and J 5 bases, with 15 bases left between them. CDR3 amino acids: CASSQRFQGSTEAFF. The CDR3 coding sequence is TGTGCCAGCAGCCAACGGTTCCAGGGAAGTACTGAAGCTTTCTTT.

The V gene is TRBV5-1, the J gene TRBJ1-1; D perhaps matches TRBD1 (6 bases). With 4 bases removed from V and 0 bases from J, the gap between germline ends came to 10 bases. From germline, CDR1 is SGHRS and CDR2 YFSETQ. The CDR3 consists of 14 residues. CDR3 coding DNA: TGCGCCAGCAGCCACGGGACAATGAACACTGAAGCTTTCTTT. Encoded protein: CASSHGTMNTEAFF. Full variable domain (missing parts from reference TRBV5-1 and TRBJ1-1): KAGVTQTPRYLIKTRGQQVTLSCSPISGHRSVSWYQQTPGQGLQFLFEYFSETQRNKGNFPGRFSGRQFSNSRSEMNVSTLELGDSALYLCASSHGTMNTEAFFGQGTRLTVV.

This chain links TRBV7-3 with TRBJ2-7; perhaps TRBD2 as D (7 bases). The CDR3 loop spans 16 amino acids. Germline lookup yields CDR1 SGHTA and CDR2 FQGTGA. Deletions cut 5 bases from V and 6 bases from J, with 23 bases between. The DNA of the CDR3 is TGTGCCAGCAGCCCGGGAGGTGGGTCCCGGGGGGCCGAGCAGTACTTC. Protein: CASSPGGGSRGAEQYF.

The chain links TRBV9 to TRBJ2-3; 8 nucleotides line up with TRBD2. Per germline, CDR1 SGDLS and CDR2 YYNGEE. V dropped 2 bases and J dropped 3; count of bases not matched to a gene: 5. The CDR3 runs 15 residues. The CDR3 DNA reads TGTGCCAGCAGCGTGGTAGCGGGGCGGACAGATACGCAGTATTTT. Translation gives CASSVVAGRTDTQYF.

The chain is built from TRBV15 and TRBJ2-5; 16 positions match TRBD2. CDR3 size: 18 residues. Germline CDR1 reads LNHNV; CDR2 reads YYDKDF (reference sequence). J was trimmed by 4 bases and V by 1 base; bases with no gene match: 6. CDR3 sequence: CATSRVGLAGGLGETQYF. The CDR3 bases are TGTGCCACCAGCAGAGTGGGACTAGCGGGGGGGTTAGGAGAGACCCAGTACTTC.

The V call is TRBV19, the J call TRBJ1-3; 7 bases match TRBD1. The V gene's germline CDR1 is LNHDA and CDR2 SQIVND (reference sequence). The CDR3 length is 15 residues. The V segment lost 7 bases and the J segment 1 base; nucleotides outside the gene matches: 7. The CDR3 DNA follows: TGTGCCAGTACCCCGACAGGGTCTTCTGGAAACACCATATATTTT. The encoded protein is CASTPTGSSGNTIYF.

The chain joins TRBV19 to TRBJ1-2, with D unresolved. This CDR3 has 12 amino acids. Trimming left V 7 bases short and J 0 bases short, with 6 bases between. Germline V gives CDR1 LNHDA, CDR2 SQIVND (reference sequence). This chain's CDR3 is CASTVSNYGYTF. The DNA of the CDR3 is TGTGCCAGTACGGTATCTAACTATGGCTACACCTTC. The whole variable domain, filled in from reference TRBV19 and TRBJ1-2, reads DGGITQSPKYLFRKEGQNVTLSCEQNLNHDAMYWYRQDPGQGLRLIYYSQIVNDFQKGDIAEGYSVSREKKESFPLTVTSAQKNPTAFYLCASTVSNYGYTFGSGTRLTVV.

The genes are TRBV27 and TRBJ1-4; no clear D gene. The CDR3 is made up of 16 amino acids. Deletions cut 5 bases from V and 0 bases from J, with 13 bases between. Germline assignment: CDR1 MNHEY and CDR2 SMNVEV (reference sequence). CDR3 DNA: TGTGCCAGCAGTCCCTTTAATATTGCAACTAATGAAAAACTGTTTTTT. Its protein product is CASSPFNIATNEKLFF.

The chain links TRBV7-6 to TRBJ2-1; 13 bases align to TRBD2. Losses at the gene ends were 6 bases for V and 8 bases for J; bases not matched to a gene: 16. The CDR3 has 18 amino acids. Germline CDR1 reads SGHVS; CDR2 reads FNYEAQ. CDR3 DNA: TGTGCCAGCAGGGGATCAACTAGCGGGGGGGCCATCTTGGATGAGCAGTTCTTC. Its translation is CASRGSTSGGAILDEQFF.

A few counts support this clone. The chain combines TRBV5-1 with TRBJ1-1; unclear D gene. V lost 6 bases and J lost 0, with 15 bases in between. The CDR3 length is 15 residues. The germline V gene has CDR1 SGHRS and CDR2 YFSETQ. This chain's CDR3 is CASIGGAGMNTEAFF. CDR3 sequence (DNA): TGCGCCAGCATCGGCGGCGCCGGGATGAACACTGAAGCTTTCTTT.

This rearrangement joins TRBV19 to TRBJ1-6, with a possible D match to TRBD1 (5 bases). V shed 8 bases and J shed 8 bases, with 13 bases lying between them. This CDR3 comprises 13 residues. Germline V gene sequence: CDR1 LNHDA, CDR2 SQIVND (reference sequence). The CDR3 loop reads CASDAGGDSPLHF. The CDR3 DNA sequence: TGTGCCAGTGATGCTGGGGGGGATTCACCCCTCCACTTT.

This rearrangement joins TRBV9 to TRBJ2-1; a possible D gene is TRBD2 (5 bases). Deletions cut 0 bases from V and 8 bases from J, with 9 bases between. The CDR3 runs 13 residues. The germline V gene encodes CDR1 SGDLS and CDR2 YYNGEE. The CDR3 region is CASSVGGIYEQFF. CDR3 nucleotide sequence: TGTGCCAGCAGCGTAGGAGGGATCTATGAGCAGTTCTTC.

The DNA for the CDR3 is TGCGCCAGCAGCCATGTAGGACAGTTATCCCCCTACGAGCAGTACTTC. Its protein is CASSHVGQLSPYEQYF. The rearrangement joins TRBV4-1 to TRBJ2-7; possible D gene TRBD1, 6 bases. The CDR3 sequence is 16 residues long. Germline lookup yields CDR1 MGHRA and CDR2 YSYEKL. The germline V and J ends were trimmed by 3 bases and 2 bases, with 17 bases remaining between them.

This rearrangement joins TRBV5-4 to TRBJ2-2; 8 positions match TRBD1. Germline trimming cut 4 bases from V and 7 bases from J; bases unmatched to any gene: 9. CDR1 SGHNT and CDR2 YYREEE come from the germline V gene (reference sequence). The CDR3 is 15 residues long. The DNA for the CDR3 is TGTGCCAGCAGCCCTTTGGGACAGGATGGCGGGGAGCTGTTTTTT. Protein: CASSPLGQDGGELFF.

The chain carries TRBV6-1 and TRBJ2-1; possibly TRBD2 for D (5 bases). CDR1 is MNHNS, CDR2 SASEGT, per germline. V dropped 8 bases and J dropped 9 bases, with 11 bases sitting between them. This CDR3 has 11 residues. The CDR3 sequence is CASREGGEQFF. For the CDR3, the DNA is TGTGCCAGCCGAGAGGGTGGTGAGCAGTTCTTC.

The chain is built from TRBV6-5 and TRBJ1-2, with unresolved D. This CDR3 contains 16 residues. Germline lookup yields CDR1 MNHEY and CDR2 SVGAGI. Deletions cut 2 bases from V and 5 bases from J, with 18 bases between. In DNA, the CDR3 is TGTGCCAGCAGTTACCCCCGGGGTTCGGGAGGATATGGCTACACCTTC. It specifies CASSYPRGSGGYGYTF.